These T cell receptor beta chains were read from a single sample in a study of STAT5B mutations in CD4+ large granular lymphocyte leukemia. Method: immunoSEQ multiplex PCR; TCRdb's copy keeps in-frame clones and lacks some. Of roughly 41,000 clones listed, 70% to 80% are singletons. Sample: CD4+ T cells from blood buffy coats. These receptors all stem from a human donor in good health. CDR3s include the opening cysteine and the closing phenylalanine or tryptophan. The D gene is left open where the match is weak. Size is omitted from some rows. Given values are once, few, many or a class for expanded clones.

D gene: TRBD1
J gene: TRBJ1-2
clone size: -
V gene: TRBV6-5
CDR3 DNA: TGTGCCAGTACAGGGGTTCGAGGCTACACCTTC
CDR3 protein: CASTGVRGYTF

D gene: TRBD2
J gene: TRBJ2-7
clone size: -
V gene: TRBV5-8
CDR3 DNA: TGTGCCAGCAGGTCGCCGGGCAGCGGGAGATACGAGCAGTACTTC
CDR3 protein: CASRSPGSGRYEQYF

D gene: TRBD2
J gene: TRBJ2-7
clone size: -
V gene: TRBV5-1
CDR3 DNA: TGCGCCAGCAGCCTCCTAGCGGGCTCTACCTACGAGCAGTACTTC
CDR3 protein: CASSLLAGSTYEQYF

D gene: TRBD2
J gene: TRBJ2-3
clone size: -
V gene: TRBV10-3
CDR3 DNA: TGTGCCATCAGTGACACTAGCGGGAGCACAGATACGCAGTATTTT
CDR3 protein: CAISDTSGSTDTQYF

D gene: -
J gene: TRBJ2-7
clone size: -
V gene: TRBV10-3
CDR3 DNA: TGTGCCATCAGTAAGGGAACCGCCGACTACGAGCAGTACTTC
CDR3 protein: CAISKGTADYEQYF

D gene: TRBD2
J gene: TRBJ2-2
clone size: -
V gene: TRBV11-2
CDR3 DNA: TGTGCCAGCAGCTTACGGGGGGGCCGCAGGGCCGGGGAGCTGTTTTTT
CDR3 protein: CASSLRGGRRAGELFF

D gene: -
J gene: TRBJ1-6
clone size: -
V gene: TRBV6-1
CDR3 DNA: TGTGCCAGCTGGGGACTAGAGAATTCACCCCTCCACTTT
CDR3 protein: CASWGLENSPLHF

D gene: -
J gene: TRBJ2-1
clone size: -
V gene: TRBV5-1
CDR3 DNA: TGCGCCAGCAGCCCTCTGGGGCCCTCCTACAATGAGCAGTTCTTC
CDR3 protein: CASSPLGPSYNEQFF

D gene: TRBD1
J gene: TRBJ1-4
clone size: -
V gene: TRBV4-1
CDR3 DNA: TGCGCCAGCAGCCAAGTGGACAGGGCTAATGAAAAACTGTTTTTT
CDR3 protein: CASSQVDRANEKLFF

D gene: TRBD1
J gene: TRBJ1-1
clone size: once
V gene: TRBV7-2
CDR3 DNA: TGTGCCAGCAGGGCGGACAGGCGGAACACTGAAGCTTTCTTT
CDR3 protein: CASRADRRNTEAFF

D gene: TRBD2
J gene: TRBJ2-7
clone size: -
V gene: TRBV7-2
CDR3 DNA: TGTGCCAGCAGGACTTTAGCGGGGCGCTCCTACGAGCAGTACTTC
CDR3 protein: CASRTLAGRSYEQYF

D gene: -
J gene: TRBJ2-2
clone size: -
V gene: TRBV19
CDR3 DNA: TGTGCCAGTAGCCACCTAACGGGTATAAAGAACACCGGGGAGCTGTTTTTT
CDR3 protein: CASSHLTGIKNTGELFF

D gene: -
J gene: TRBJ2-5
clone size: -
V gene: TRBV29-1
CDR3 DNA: TGCAGCGTTGCTGAGACCCAGTACTTC
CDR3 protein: CSVAETQYF

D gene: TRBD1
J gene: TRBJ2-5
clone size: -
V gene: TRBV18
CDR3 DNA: TGTGCCAGCTCCCCGAGGTCCGGGACAGGGGGCACAGAGACCCAGTACTTC
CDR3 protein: CASSPRSGTGGTETQYF

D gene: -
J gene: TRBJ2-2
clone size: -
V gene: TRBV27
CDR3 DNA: TGTGCCAGCAGATCAGTAGAGGGGGGGACCAAATCGAACACCGGGGAGCTGTTTTTT
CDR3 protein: CASRSVEGGTKSNTGELFF

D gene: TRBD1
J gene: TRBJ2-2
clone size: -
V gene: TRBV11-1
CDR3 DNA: TGTGCCAGCAGCCCCCGGGACAGTCGAATTTCCGGGGAGCTGTTTTTT
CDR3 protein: CASSPRDSRISGELFF

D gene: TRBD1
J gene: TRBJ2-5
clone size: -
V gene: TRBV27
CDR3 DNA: TGTGCCAGCAGTTCAAGGAGAGGGGACAGAAGCAAGGAGACCCAGTACTTC
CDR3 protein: CASSSRRGDRSKETQYF

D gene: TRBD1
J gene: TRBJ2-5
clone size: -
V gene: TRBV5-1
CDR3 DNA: TGCGCCAGCAGCTATACAGGGGGCCCCGTCCAAGAGACCCAGTACTTC
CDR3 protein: CASSYTGGPVQETQYF

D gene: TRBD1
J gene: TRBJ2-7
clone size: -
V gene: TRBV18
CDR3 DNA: TGTGCCAGCTCACTTACAGGGAATACAGGGGACGAGCAGTACTTC
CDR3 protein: CASSLTGNTGDEQYF

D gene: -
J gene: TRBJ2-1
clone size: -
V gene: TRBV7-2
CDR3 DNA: TGTGCCAGCAGCTTATGGGCCGACCGCTACAATGAGCAGTTCTTC
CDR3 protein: CASSLWADRYNEQFF

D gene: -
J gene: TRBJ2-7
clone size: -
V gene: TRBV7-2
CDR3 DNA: TGTGCCAGCAGCCCCCGGGTGGGTTCAATCCGGAGCGAGCAGTACTTC
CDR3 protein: CASSPRVGSIRSEQYF

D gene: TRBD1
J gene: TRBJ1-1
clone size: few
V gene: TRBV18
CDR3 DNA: TGTGCCAGCACACAGGGGAGGCTCACTGAAGCTTTCTTT
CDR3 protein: CASTQGRLTEAFF

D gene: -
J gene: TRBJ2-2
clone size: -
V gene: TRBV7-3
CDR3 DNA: TGTGCCAGCAGCGCCGCGTACACCGGGGAGCTGTTTTTT
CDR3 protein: CASSAAYTGELFF

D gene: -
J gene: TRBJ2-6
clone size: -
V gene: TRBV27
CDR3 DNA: TGTGCCAGCAGTCTACGGACTGGGGGCGTCTCTGGGGCCAACGTCCTGACTTTC
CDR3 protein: CASSLRTGGVSGANVLTF